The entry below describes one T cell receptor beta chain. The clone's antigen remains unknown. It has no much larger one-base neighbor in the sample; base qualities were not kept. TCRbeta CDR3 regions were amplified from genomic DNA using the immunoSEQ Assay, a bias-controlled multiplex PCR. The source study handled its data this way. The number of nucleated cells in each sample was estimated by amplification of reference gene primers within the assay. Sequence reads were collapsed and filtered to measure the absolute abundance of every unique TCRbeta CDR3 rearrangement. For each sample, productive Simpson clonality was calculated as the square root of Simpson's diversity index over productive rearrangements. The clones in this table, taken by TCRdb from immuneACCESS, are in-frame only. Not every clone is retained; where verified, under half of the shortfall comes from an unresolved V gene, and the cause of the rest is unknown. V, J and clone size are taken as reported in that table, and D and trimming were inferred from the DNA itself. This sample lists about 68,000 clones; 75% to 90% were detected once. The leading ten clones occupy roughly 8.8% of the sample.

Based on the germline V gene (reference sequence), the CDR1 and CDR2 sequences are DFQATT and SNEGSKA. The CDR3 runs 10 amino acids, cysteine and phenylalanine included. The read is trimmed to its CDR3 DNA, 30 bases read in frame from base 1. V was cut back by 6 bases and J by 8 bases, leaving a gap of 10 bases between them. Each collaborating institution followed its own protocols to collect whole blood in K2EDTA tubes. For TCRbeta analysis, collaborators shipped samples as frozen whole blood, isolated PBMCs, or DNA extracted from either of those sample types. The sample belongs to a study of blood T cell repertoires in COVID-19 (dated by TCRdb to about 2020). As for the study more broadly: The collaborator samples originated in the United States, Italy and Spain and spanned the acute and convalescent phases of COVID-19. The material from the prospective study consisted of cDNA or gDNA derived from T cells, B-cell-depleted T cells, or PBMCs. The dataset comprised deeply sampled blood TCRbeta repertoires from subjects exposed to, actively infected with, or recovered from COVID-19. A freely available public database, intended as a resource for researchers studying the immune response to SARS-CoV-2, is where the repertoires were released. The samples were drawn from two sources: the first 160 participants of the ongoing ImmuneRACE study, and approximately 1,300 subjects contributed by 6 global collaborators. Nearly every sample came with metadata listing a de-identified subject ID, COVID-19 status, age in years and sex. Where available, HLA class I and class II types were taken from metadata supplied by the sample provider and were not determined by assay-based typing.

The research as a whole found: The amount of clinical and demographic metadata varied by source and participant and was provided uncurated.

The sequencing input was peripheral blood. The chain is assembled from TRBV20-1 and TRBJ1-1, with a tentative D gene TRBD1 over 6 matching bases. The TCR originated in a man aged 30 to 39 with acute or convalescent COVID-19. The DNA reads TGCAGTGCGCCCGACAGGGAAGCTTTCTTT. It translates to CSAPDREAFF.